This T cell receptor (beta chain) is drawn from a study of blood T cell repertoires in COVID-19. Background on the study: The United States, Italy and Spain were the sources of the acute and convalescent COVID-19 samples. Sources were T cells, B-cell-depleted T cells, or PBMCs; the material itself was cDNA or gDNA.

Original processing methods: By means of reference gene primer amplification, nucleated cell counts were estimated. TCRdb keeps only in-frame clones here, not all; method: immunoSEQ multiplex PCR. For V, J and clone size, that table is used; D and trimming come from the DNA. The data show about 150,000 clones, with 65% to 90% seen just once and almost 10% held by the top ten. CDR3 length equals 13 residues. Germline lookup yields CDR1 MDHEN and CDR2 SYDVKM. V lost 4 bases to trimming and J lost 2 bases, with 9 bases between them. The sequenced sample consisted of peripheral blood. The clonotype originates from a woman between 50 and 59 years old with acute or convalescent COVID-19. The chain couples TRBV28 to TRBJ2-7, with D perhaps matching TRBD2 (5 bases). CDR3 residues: CASSSTGTYEQYF. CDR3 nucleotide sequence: TGTGCCAGCAGTTCGACCGGGACCTACGAGCAGTACTTC.